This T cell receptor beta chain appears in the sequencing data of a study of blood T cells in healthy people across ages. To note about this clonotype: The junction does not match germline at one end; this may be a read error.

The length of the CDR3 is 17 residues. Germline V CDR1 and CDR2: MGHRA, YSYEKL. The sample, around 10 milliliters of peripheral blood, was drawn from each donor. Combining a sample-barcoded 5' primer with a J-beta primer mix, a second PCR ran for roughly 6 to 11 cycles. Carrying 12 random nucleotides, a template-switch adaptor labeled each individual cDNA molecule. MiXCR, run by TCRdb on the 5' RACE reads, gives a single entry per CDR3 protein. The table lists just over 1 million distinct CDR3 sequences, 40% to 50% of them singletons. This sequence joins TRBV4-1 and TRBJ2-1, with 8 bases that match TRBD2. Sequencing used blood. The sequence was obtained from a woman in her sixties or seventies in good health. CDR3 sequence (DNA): TGCACCAGCAGCCAAGATTTAGCTAGCGGGTCCTGGGATGAGCAGTTCTTC. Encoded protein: CTSSQDLASGSWDEQFF.